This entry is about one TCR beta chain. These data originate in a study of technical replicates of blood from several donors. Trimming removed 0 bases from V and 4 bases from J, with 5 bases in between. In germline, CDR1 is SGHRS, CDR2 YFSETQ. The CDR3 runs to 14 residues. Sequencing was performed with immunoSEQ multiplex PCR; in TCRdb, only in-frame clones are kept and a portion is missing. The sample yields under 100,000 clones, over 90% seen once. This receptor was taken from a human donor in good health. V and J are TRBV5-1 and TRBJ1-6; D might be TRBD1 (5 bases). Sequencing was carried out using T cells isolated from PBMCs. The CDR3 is CASSLGQYNSPLHF. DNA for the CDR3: TGCGCCAGCAGCTTGGGACAGTATAATTCACCCCTCCACTTT. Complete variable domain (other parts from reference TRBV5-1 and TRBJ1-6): KAGVTQTPRYLIKTRGQQVTLSCSPISGHRSVSWYQQTPGQGLQFLFEYFSETQRNKGNFPGRFSGRQFSNSRSEMNVSTLELGDSALYLCASSLGQYNSPLHFGNGTRLTVT.